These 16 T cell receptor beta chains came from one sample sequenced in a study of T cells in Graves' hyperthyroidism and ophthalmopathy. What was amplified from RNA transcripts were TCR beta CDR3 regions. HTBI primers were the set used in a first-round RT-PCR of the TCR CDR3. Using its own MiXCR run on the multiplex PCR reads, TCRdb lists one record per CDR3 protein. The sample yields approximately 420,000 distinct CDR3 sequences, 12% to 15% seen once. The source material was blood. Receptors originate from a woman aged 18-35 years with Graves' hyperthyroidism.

CDR3 sequence (DNA): TGTGCCAGCACAGACTTGGGACGGGGGCAGCCCCAGCATTTT. Encoded protein: CASTDLGRGQPQHF. V gene TRBV6-2 or TRBV6-3 combines with J gene TRBJ1-5; D is possibly TRBD1 (5 bases). The length of the CDR3 is 14 residues. Trimming took 7 bases from V and 7 from J, leaving 17 bases between them. Germline V gives CDR1 MNHEY, CDR2 SVGEGT.

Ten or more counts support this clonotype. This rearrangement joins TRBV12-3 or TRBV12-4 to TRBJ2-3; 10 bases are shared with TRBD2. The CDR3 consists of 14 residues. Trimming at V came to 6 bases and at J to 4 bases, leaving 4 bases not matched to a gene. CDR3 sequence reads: CASSPSGRSDTQYF. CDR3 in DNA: TGTGCCAGCAGCCCTAGCGGGAGATCAGATACGCAGTATTTT.

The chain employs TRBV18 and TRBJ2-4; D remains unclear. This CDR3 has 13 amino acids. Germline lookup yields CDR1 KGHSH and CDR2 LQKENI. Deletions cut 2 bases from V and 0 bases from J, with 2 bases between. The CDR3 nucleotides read TGTGCCAGCTCACCAATAGCCAAAAACATTCAGTACTTC. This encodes CASSPIAKNIQYF.

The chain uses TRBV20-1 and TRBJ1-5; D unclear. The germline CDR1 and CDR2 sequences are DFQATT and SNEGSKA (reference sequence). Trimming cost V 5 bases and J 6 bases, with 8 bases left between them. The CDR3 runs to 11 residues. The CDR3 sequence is CSAVGPQPQHF. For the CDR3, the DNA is TGCAGTGCTGTCGGACCTCAGCCCCAGCATTTT.

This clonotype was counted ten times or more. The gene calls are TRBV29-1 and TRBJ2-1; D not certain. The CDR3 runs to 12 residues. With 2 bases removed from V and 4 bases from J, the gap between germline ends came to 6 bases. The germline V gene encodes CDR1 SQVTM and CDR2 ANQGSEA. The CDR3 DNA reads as TGCAGCGTTGAATGGGATTACAATGAGCAGTTCTTC. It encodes CSVEWDYNEQFF.

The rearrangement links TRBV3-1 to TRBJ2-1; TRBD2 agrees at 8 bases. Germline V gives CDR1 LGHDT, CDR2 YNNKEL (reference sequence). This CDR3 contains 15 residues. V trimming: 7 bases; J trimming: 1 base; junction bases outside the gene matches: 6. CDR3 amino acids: CASNLTSGSYNEQFF. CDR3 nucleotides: TGTGCCAGCAACCTAACTAGCGGATCCTACAATGAGCAGTTCTTC.

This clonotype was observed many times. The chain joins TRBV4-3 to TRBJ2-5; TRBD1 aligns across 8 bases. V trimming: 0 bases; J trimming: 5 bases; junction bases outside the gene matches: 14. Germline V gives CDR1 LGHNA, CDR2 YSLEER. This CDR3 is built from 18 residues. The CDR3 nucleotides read TGCGCCAGCAGCCAAGAGTCCCCAATGGCCAGGGGGCCGGAGACCCAGTACTTC. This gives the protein CASSQESPMARGPETQYF.

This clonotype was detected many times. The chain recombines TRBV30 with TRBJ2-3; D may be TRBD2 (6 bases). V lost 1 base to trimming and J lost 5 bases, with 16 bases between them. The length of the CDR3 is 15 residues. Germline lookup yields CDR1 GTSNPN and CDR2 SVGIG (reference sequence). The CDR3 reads CAWSGPGGTVDTQYF. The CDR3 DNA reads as TGTGCCTGGAGTGGACCCGGAGGGACGGTAGATACGCAGTATTTT.

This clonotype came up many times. CDR3 region: CASSTRGLRSYNEQFF. The CDR3 DNA reads TGTGCCAGCAGCACCAGGGGGCTTAGGTCCTACAATGAGCAGTTCTTC. The chain recombines TRBV7-8 with TRBJ2-1; 8 nucleotides align to TRBD1. Unmatched junction bases numbered 7, after V lost 5 bases and J lost 1 base. The length of the CDR3 is 16 residues. Germline V gives CDR1 SGHVS, CDR2 FQNEAQ.

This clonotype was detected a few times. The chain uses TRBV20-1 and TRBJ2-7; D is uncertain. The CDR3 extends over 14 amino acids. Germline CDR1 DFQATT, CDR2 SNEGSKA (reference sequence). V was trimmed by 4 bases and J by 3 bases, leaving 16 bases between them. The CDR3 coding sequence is TGCAGTGCTAACCGCCTCGACGTGTACTACGAGCAGTACTTC. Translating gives CSANRLDVYYEQYF.

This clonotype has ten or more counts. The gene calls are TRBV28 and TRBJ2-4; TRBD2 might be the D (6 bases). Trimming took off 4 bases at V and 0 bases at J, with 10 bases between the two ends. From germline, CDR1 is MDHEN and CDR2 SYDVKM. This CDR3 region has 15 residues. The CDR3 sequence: CASSWRGLAKNIQYF. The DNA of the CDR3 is TGTGCCAGCAGTTGGCGGGGTTTAGCCAAAAACATTCAGTACTTC.

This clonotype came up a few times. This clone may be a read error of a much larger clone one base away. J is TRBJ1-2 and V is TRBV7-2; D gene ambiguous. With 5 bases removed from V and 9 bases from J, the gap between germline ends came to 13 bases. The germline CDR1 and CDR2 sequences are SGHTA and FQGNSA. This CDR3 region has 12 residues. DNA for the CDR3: TGTGCCAGCAGCGCGCACAAAGGGAGCTACACCTTC. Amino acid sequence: CASSAHKGSYTF. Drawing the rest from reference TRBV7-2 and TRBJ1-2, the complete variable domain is GAGVSQSPSNKVTEKGKDVELRCDPISGHTALYWYRQSLGQGLEFLIYFQGNSAPDKSGLPSDRFSAERTGGSVSTLTIQRTQQEDSAVYLCASSAHKGSYTFGSGTRLTVV.

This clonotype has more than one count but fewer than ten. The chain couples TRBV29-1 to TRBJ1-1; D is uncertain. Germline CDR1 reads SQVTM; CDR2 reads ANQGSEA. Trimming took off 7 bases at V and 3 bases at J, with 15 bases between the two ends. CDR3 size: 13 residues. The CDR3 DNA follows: TGCAGCGCTTGGTGGGCAGACCACACTGAAGCTTTCTTT. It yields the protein CSAWWADHTEAFF. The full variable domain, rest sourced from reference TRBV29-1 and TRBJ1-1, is SAVISQKPSRDICQRGTSLTIQCQVDSQVTMMFWYRQQPGQSLTLIATANQGSEATYESGFVIDKFPISRPNLTFSTLTVSNMSPEDSSIYLCSAWWADHTEAFFGQGTRLTVV.

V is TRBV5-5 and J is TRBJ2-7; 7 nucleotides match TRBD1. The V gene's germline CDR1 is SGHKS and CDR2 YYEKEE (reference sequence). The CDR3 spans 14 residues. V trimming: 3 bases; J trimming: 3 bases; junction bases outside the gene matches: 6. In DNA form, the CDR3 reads TGTGCCAGCAGCTCGGCCCGACAGGGCTACGAGCAGTACTTC. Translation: CASSSARQGYEQYF.

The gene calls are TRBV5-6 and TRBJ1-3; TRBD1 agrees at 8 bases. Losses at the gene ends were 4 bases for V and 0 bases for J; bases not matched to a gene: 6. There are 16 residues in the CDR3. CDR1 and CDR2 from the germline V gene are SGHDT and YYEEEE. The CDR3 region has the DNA TGTGCCAGCAGCACCCAGGGGGCCTTCTCTGGAAACACCATATATTTT. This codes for CASSTQGAFSGNTIYF.

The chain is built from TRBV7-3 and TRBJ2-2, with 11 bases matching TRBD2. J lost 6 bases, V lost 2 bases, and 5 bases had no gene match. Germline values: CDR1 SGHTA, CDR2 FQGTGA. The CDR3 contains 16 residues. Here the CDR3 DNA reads TGTGCCAGCAGCTTAGTACTAGCGGGAGCGTCCGGGGAGCTGTTTTTT. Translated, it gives CASSLVLAGASGELFF.